This T cell receptor beta chain appears in the sequencing data of a study of T cells after posttransplantation cyclophosphamide. Study-wide results and caveats: Recipient CMV seropositivity and CMV reactivation strongly tracked TRB clonality. Skin or GI-infiltrating T cells shared few TRB sequences with blood.

The table came from immunoSEQ multiplex PCR; TCRdb's copy has only in-frame clones and leaves some out. The sample offers about 7,500 clones and no singletons, the top ten holding around 6%. A marrow graft followed busulfan-fludarabine conditioning, with cyclophosphamide on days +3 and +4. This CDR3 is 16 amino acids long. Germline CDR1 and CDR2: MGHRA and YSYEKL. V was pared by 1 base and J by 0 bases, with 5 bases of the junction left unmatched. By share, this clone counts as medium-sized. Antigen specificity is unknown. The same CDR3 can be traced to other DNA sequences in this sample. The clonotype was recovered from a male patient younger than 30 who received an allogeneic stem cell transplant from an unrelated donor, was CMV-positive, and had acute and chronic GVHD. Some T cells may arise from the graft donor. Sequenced here: PBMCs, sampled after allogeneic stem cell transplant with posttransplant cyclophosphamide. The chain employs TRBV4-1 and TRBJ1-1, with 7 bases fitting TRBD1. Written as DNA, the CDR3 is TGCGCCAGCAGCCAAGTTGAGGGGGCGATGAACACTGAAGCTTTCTTT. As protein: CASSQVEGAMNTEAFF.